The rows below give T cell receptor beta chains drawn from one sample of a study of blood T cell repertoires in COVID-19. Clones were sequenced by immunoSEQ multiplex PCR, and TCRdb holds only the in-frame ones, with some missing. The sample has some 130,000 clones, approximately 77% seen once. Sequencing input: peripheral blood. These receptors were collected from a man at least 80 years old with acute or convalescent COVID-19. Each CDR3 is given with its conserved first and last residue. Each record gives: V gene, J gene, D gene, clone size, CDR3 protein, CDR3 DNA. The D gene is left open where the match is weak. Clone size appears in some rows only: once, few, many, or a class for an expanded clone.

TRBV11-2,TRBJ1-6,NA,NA,CASSHSGSPLHF,TGTGCCAGCAGCCACAGTGGATCACCCCTCCACTTT
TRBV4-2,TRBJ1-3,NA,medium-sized,CASSQGDSSTIYF,TGTGCCAGCAGCCAAGGCGACAGTTCTACCATATATTTT
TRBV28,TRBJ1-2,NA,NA,CAGGGQNYGYTF,TGTGCCGGAGGCGGGCAGAACTATGGCTACACCTTC
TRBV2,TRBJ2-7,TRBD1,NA,CASSERDRANF,TGTGCCAGCAGTGAAAGAGACAGGGCGAACTTC
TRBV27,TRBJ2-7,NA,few,CASSLAGQRTYEQYF,TGTGCCAGCAGTTTAGCGGGACAGCGGACCTACGAGCAGTACTTC
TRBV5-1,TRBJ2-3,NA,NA,CASSPGHTDTQYF,TGCGCCAGCAGCCCGGGACACACAGATACGCAGTATTTT
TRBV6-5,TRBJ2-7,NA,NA,CASSKGGNTYEQYF,TGTGCCAGCAGTAAGGGGGGGAATACCTACGAGCAGTACTTC
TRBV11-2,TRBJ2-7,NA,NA,CASSLLFSGTSEQYF,TGTGCCAGCAGCTTATTGTTTAGCGGAACCTCCGAGCAGTACTTC
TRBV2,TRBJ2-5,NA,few,CASSPRDRGTQYF,TGTGCCAGCAGCCCTCGTGACCGAGGGACCCAGTACTTC
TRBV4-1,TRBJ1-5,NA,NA,CASSQDTSGSVRNQPQHF,TGCGCCAGCAGCCAAGATACGTCGGGGTCTGTCCGCAATCAGCCCCAGCATTTT
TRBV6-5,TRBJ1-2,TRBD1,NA,CASSTTGANYGYTF,TGTGCCAGCAGTACTACAGGGGCTAACTATGGCTACACCTTC
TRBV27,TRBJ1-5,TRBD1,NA,CASSPSDRGRNQPQHF,TGTGCCAGCAGTCCCTCGGACAGGGGGCGCAATCAGCCCCAGCATTTT
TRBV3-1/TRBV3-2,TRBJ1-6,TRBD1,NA,CASSRETGGTGSPLHF,TGTGCCAGCAGCCGAGAGACAGGGGGGACAGGTTCACCCCTCCACTTT
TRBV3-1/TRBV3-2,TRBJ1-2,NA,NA,CASSQDWTAAPYTF,TGTGCCAGCAGCCAAGATTGGACAGCCGCTCCCTACACCTTC
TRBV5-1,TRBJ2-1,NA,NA,CASSLWGDVYNEQFF,TGCGCCAGCAGCTTGTGGGGGGATGTCTACAATGAGCAGTTCTTC
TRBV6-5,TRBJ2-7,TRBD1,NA,CASTPGTANYEQYF,TGTGCCAGCACCCCAGGGACAGCAAACTACGAGCAGTACTTC
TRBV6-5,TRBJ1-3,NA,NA,CASRTESSGNTIYF,TGTGCCAGCAGGACAGAGAGCTCTGGAAACACCATATATTTT
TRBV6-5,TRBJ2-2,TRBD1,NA,CASNLQGANTGELFF,TGTGCCAGCAACCTACAGGGGGCAAACACCGGGGAGCTGTTTTTT
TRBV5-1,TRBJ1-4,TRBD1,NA,CASSLTGVGNEKLFF,TGCGCCAGCAGCCTAACAGGGGTGGGAAATGAAAAACTGTTTTTT
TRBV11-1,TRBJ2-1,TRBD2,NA,CASSFQLAGYNEQFF,TGTGCCAGCAGCTTCCAACTAGCGGGGTACAATGAGCAGTTCTTC
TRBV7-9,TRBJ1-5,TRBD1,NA,CASSLGQHQPQHF,TGTGCCAGCAGCTTGGGACAGCATCAGCCCCAGCATTTT
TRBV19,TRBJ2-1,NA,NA,CASSIGRSSYNEQFF,TGTGCCAGTAGTATAGGACGGAGCTCCTACAATGAGCAGTTCTTC
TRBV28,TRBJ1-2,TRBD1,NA,CASSLSFPRQGGYTF,TGTGCCAGCAGTTTATCCTTCCCCCGACAGGGTGGCTACACCTTC
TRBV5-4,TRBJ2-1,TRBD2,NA,CASTIDTDGTSSYNEQFF,TGTGCCAGCACCATAGACACGGACGGGACTAGCTCCTACAATGAGCAGTTCTTC
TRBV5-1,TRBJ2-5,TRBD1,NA,CASSQGGGETQYF,TGCGCCAGCTCACAGGGGGGAGGAGAGACCCAGTACTTC
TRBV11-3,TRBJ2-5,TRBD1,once,CASSSTGTGRQETQYF,TGTGCCAGCAGCTCCACCGGGACAGGGCGTCAAGAGACCCAGTACTTC
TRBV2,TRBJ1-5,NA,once,CASSEAGARNQPQHF,TGTGCCAGCAGTGAAGCGGGGGCGCGCAATCAGCCCCAGCATTTT
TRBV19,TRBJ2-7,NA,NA,CASSNRAFYEQYF,TGTGCCAGTAGTAACAGAGCTTTCTACGAGCAGTACTTC
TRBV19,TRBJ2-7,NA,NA,CASSIREIPYEQYF,TGTGCCAGTAGTATAAGGGAGATTCCCTACGAGCAGTACTTC
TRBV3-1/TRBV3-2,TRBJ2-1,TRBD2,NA,CASSPSGGVTNEQFF,TGTGCCAGCAGCCCTAGCGGGGGGGTAACCAATGAGCAGTTCTTC
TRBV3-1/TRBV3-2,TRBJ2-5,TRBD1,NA,CASSPLGTEETQYF,TGTGCCAGCAGCCCGCTAGGGACAGAAGAGACCCAGTACTTC